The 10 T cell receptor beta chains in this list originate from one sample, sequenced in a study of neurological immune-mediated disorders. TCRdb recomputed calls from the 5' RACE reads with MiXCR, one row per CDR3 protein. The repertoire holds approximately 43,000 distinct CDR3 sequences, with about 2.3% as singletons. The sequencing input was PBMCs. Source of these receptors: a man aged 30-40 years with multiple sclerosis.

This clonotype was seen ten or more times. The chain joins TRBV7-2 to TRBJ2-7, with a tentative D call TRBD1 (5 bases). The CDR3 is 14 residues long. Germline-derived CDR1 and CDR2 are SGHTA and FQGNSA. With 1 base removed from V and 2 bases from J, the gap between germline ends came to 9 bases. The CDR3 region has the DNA TGTGCCAGCAGCTTAGGTCCAGGGACCTACGAGCAGTACTTC. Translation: CASSLGPGTYEQYF.

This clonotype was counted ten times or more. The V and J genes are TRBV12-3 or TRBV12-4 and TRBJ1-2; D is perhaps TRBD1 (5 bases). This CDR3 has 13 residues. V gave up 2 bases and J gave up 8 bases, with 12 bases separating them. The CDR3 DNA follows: TGTGCCAGCAGTTTACTTGGGGCGAGCGGCTACACCTTC. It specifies CASSLLGASGYTF.

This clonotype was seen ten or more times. In DNA, the CDR3 is TGTGCCAGCAGCCGCGGACAGGGGTCGGGGGAGCAGTACTTC. Amino acid sequence: CASSRGQGSGEQYF. The rearrangement links TRBV7-7 to TRBJ2-7, with 9 bases identical to TRBD1. Losses at the gene ends were 5 bases for V and 7 bases for J; bases not matched to a gene: 9. Germline V gene data show CDR1 as SSHAT and CDR2 as FNYEAQ (reference sequence). The CDR3 contains 14 residues.

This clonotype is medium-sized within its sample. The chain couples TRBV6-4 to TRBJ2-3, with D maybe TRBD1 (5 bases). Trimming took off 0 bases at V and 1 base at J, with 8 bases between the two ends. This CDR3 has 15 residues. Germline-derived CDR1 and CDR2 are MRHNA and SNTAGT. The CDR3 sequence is CASSDSEGGTDTQYF. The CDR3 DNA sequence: TGTGCCAGCAGTGACTCGGAAGGGGGCACAGATACGCAGTATTTT.

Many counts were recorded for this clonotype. The CDR3: CASSQEDGDYTF. The CDR3 nucleotides read TGTGCCAGCAGCCAAGAGGATGGGGACTACACCTTC. The chain uses TRBV4-2 and TRBJ1-2; no clear D gene. V lost 0 bases, J lost 10 bases, and 9 bases lay in between. Germline-derived CDR1 and CDR2 are LGHNA and YNFKEQ. The CDR3 is 12 residues long.

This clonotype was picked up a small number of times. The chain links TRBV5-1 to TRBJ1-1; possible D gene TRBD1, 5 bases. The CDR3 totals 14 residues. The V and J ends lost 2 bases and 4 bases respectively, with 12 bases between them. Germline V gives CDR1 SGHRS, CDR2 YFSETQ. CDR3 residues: CASSLSGSSTEAFF. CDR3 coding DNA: TGCGCCAGCAGCTTATCAGGGTCTAGCACTGAAGCTTTCTTT.

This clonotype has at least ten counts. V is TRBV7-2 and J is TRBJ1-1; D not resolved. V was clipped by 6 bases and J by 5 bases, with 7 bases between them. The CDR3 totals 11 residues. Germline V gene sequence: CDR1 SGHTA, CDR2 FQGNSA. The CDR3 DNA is TGTGCCAGCAGAAAGAGTACTGAAGCTTTCTTT. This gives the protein CASRKSTEAFF.

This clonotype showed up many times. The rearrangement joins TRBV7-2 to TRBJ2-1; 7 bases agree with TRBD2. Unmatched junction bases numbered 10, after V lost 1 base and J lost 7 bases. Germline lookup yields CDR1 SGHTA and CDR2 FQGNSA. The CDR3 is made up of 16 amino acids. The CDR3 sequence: CASSLEGGSGVNEQFF. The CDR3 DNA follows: TGTGCCAGCAGCTTAGAGGGCGGGAGCGGCGTTAATGAGCAGTTCTTC.

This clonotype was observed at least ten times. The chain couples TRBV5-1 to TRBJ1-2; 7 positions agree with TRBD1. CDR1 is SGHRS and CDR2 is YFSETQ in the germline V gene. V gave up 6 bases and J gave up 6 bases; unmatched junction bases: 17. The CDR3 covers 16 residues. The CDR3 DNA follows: TGCGCCAGCACCAACCCAACCGTGAGGGGGCCGCATGGCTACACCTTC. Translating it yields CASTNPTVRGPHGYTF. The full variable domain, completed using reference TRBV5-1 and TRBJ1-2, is KAGVTQTPRYLIKTRGQQVTLSCSPISGHRSVSWYQQTPGQGLQFLFEYFSETQRNKGNFPGRFSGRQFSNSRSEMNVSTLELGDSALYLCASTNPTVRGPHGYTFGSGTRLTVV.

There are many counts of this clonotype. Written as DNA, the CDR3 is TGTGCCAGCAGCCCACAGATTTATAATTCACCCCTCCACTTT. Its protein is CASSPQIYNSPLHF. The V and J genes are TRBV7-2 and TRBJ1-6; D gene unclear. The germline V gene has CDR1 SGHTA and CDR2 FQGNSA. The germline V and J ends were trimmed by 5 bases and 4 bases, with 9 bases remaining between them. The CDR3 is 14 residues long.